The subject of this entry is one TCR beta chain. Its target is not known. The sample comes from a study of shared clonotypes between healthy human individuals. Some clones are missing from TCRdb's copy, which holds only in-frame ones; the method was immunoSEQ multiplex PCR. Of approximately 2,000,000 clones detected, just over 90% appear once; the ten largest clones hold around 1.7%. CD45RO negativity and positive selection for CCR7 defined naive CD8 cells, a population that excluded terminally differentiated effector memory CD45RA+ cells. Study donors comprised healthy, HIV-negative adults devoid of recent acute infection or vaccination. CDR3 length equals 14 residues. Looked up from germline, CDR1 is MGHRA and CDR2 is YSYEKL. Trimming removed 3 bases at V and 0 bases at J, with 5 bases between. Study outcomes and limitations: Naive CD4 clonotype sharing across a few donors was roughly 5%.

This rearrangement joins TRBV4-1 to TRBJ2-2; D is uncertain. The sequencing sample was made of naive CD8+ T cells from PBMCs. This clonotype originated in a man between 18 and 29 years old in good health. Some clones in this sample may be carry-over from other donors' samples. The CDR3 nucleotides read TGCGCCAGCAGCCATCGCCCGAACACCGGGGAGCTGTTTTTT. It encodes CASSHRPNTGELFF.